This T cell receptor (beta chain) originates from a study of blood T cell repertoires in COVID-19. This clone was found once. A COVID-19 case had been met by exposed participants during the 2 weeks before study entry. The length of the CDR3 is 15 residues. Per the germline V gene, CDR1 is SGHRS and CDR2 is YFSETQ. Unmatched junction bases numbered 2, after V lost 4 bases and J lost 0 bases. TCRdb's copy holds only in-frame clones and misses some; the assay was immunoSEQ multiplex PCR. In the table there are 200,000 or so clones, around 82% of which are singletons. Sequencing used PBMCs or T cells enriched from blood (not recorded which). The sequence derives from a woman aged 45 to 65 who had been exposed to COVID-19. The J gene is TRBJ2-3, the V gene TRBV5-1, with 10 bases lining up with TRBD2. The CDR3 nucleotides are TGCGCCAGCAGCATGACTAGCGGGAGCACAGATACGCAGTATTTT. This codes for CASSMTSGSTDTQYF.